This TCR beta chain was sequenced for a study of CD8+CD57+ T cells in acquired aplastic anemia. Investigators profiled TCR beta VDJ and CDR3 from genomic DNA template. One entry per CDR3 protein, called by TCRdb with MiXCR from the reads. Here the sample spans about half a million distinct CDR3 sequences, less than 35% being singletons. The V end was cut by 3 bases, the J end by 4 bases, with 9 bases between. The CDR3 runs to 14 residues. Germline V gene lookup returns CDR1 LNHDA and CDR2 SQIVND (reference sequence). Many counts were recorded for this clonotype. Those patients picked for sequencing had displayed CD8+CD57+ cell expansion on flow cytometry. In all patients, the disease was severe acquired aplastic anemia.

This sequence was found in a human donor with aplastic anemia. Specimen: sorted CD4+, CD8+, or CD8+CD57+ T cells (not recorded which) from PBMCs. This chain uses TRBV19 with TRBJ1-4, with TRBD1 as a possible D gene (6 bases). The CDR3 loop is CASSIAGVNEKLFF. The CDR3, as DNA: TGTGCCAGTAGTATCGCAGGGGTTAATGAAAAACTGTTTTTT.